This TCR beta chain was sequenced for a study of blood T cells in healthy people across ages. Study results and limitations: A roughly linear fall in TCR beta diversity per million T cells was seen with increasing age.

Comments on this clonotype: Its specificity is not known. Its ends do not fully match the called genes, so a read error is possible.

A J-beta primer mix and a sample-barcoded 5' primer were used in a second PCR of roughly 6 to 12 cycles. TCRdb redid the calling of the 5' RACE reads with MiXCR, one entry per CDR3 protein. The table includes about 1.4 million distinct CDR3 sequences, 55% to 75% detected once. The sequenced sample was blood. This receptor was identified in a young man in good health.

The CDR3 DNA follows: TGTGCCAGCAGCTTAATCGGGTCGAGCGAGCGACAGGGCCCCTATGAGCAGTACTTC. Its translation is CASSLIGSSERQGPYEQYF. The rearrangement links TRBV7-2 to TRBJ2-7, with 7 bases matching TRBD1. The CDR3 covers 19 residues. Germline loops: CDR1 SGHTA, CDR2 FQGNSA.